Sequencing of this T cell receptor beta chain was carried out in a study of shared clonotypes between healthy human individuals. Study summary: Serving as donors were two women and three men, whose ages spanned 18 to 49. Study-level findings and limits: Specimens sampled were limited to blood, with tissue repertoires likely differing.

V was trimmed by 9 bases and J by 4 bases, leaving 12 bases between them. This CDR3 has 12 residues. CDR1 is SNHLY, CDR2 FYNNEI, per germline. Naive CD8 cells comprised CD45RO-negative, CCR7-positively selected cells, excluding terminally differentiated effector memory CD45RA+ cells. Healthy adults negative for HIV, lacking recent acute infections or vaccinations, served as donors. Points on this clone: Antigen: not known.

TCRdb's copy holds only in-frame clones and misses some; the assay was immunoSEQ multiplex PCR. Counted here are some 740,000 clones, over 90% occurring once; the ten biggest clones make up about 25%. Material for sequencing was naive CD8+ T cells sorted from blood. The TCR sequence derives from a man aged 25-45 years in good health. The V and J genes are TRBV2 and TRBJ2-5, with TRBD2 as a possible D gene (6 bases). DNA of the CDR3: TGTGCCAGTTTCGGGGGTTTAGAGACCCAGTACTTC. Amino acids: CASFGGLETQYF.